This record concerns one TCR beta chain sequence. As yet, its antigen is unknown. Naive CD8 cells lacked CD45RO, underwent positive selection for CCR7 and left out terminally differentiated effector memory CD45RA+ cells. Caucasian adults living in Nashville, Tennessee, provided all samples. The CDR3 runs 14 residues. Germline-derived CDR1 and CDR2 are LNHDA and SQIVND (reference sequence). V was cut by 9 bases and J by 4 bases, with 16 bases left in between. This sample is part of a study of shared clonotypes between healthy human individuals. Across the study: Three plates were used per donor for CD4 naive, three for CD4 memory, two for CD8 naive and one for CD8 memory.

Only in-frame clones appear in the TCRdb table, and some are missing; sequencing was by immunoSEQ multiplex PCR. The sample gives just over 2,000,000 clones, about 95% of which show up once; about 1.1% is in the top ten. Study-wide findings and caveats: Though the depth was large, rarefaction showed that sorted-subset sequencing was incomplete. Generation probabilities of non-shared clonotypes were lower (relative to those shared by all four donors).

Sequencing used naive CD8+ T cells sorted from blood. The receptor's source is a man younger than 30 in good health. The chain is built from TRBV19 and TRBJ1-5; D is perhaps TRBD1 (6 bases). The CDR3 nucleotides are TGTGCCAGCGTCCAGGACAGTCTAAATCAGCCCCAGCATTTT. Translated, it gives CASVQDSLNQPQHF.